This T cell receptor beta chain came from a study of blood T cell repertoires in COVID-19. Study at large: The origin of the acute and convalescent COVID-19 samples was the United States, Italy and Spain.

This clone was found once. Some clones are missing from TCRdb's copy, which holds only in-frame ones; the method was immunoSEQ multiplex PCR. The sample carries under 350,000 clones, about nine tenths recorded once. Germline CDR1 and CDR2: SQVTM and ANQGSEA. The CDR3 runs 14 residues. V was pared by 7 bases and J by 1 base, with 8 bases of the junction left unmatched. This sequence joins TRBV29-1 and TRBJ1-1, with 8 bases lining up with TRBD1. Sequencing was carried out using peripheral blood. The receptor comes from a woman aged 25 to 45 with COVID-19, enrolled during active disease. The CDR3 sequence: CSGKDRAWNTEAFF. The CDR3 nucleotides are TGCAGCGGAAAGGACAGGGCATGGAACACTGAAGCTTTCTTT.